Here is one TCR beta chain with its context. What it binds is unknown. The donors were healthy bone marrow donors. A multiplex PCR was run with 60 Vbeta primers and 13 Jbeta primers. Profiling relied on immunoSEQ multiplex PCR, and the TCRdb table lists in-frame clones only, not all of them. Across 91,000 or so clones, the top ten clones capture 3.4% of the sample. This sample stems from a study of cytomegalovirus exposure and HLA in healthy donors. Overall study results and limits: A reported reduction in N-insertions relative to the approximately 600-donor mean was seen in an Asian-associated ancestry cluster in a later analysis. On later analysis, the bulk of CMV-associated TCR beta chains appeared to be HLA-restricted.

With 2 bases removed from V and 1 base from J, the gap between germline ends came to 9 bases. Germline CDR1 LNHNV, CDR2 YYDKDF (reference sequence). The CDR3 covers 15 residues. This TCR was sampled from a woman aged 30 to 39 in good health and CMV-seronegative. Sample: PBMCs. The genes are TRBV15 and TRBJ1-5; D remains ambiguous. CDR3 bases: TGTGCCACCAGCAGATCAGACGGGAGCAATCAGCCCCAGCATTTT. The encoded protein is CATSRSDGSNQPQHF.